A selection of T cell receptor beta chains follows, all from one sample in a study of identical twins. TCRdb called the 5' RACE reads again in MiXCR, with one record for every CDR3 protein. The sample has hundreds of thousands of distinct CDR3 sequences; roughly an eighth are singletons. The same data also went into a second study, on yellow fever vaccine responses in identical twins.

Sequenced: CD8+ T cells sorted from blood. These receptors all stem from a woman aged 18-29 years in good health. Each CDR3 is given with its conserved first and last residue. Each record gives: D gene, J gene, clone size, V gene, CDR3 protein, CDR3 DNA. A D gene is named only where the DNA matches it firmly. Clone size is shown for a subset of rows, as once, few, many or a class of expanded clone.

D gene: TRBD2; J gene: TRBJ2-3; clone size: .; V gene: TRBV12-3/TRBV12-4; CDR3 protein: CASSLTLAGVETDTQYF; CDR3 DNA: TGTGCCAGCAGTTTGACGCTAGCGGGAGTGGAAACAGATACGCAGTATTTT
D gene: .; J gene: TRBJ2-2; clone size: few; V gene: TRBV5-1; CDR3 protein: CASSPARGGPGTGELFF; CDR3 DNA: TGCGCCAGCAGCCCGGCAAGGGGTGGGCCGGGAACCGGGGAGCTGTTTTTT
D gene: .; J gene: TRBJ2-3; clone size: few; V gene: TRBV28; CDR3 protein: CASSSPRQDSTDTQYF; CDR3 DNA: TGTGCCAGCAGCTCCCCTCGACAGGACAGCACAGATACGCAGTATTTT
D gene: .; J gene: TRBJ2-5; clone size: .; V gene: TRBV15; CDR3 protein: CATSLTHTGSQETQYF; CDR3 DNA: TGTGCCACCAGCTTAACACATACAGGGAGTCAAGAGACCCAGTACTTC
D gene: TRBD2; J gene: TRBJ2-7; clone size: .; V gene: TRBV5-6; CDR3 protein: CASSLEFGGVGEQYF; CDR3 DNA: TGTGCCAGCAGCTTGGAGTTTGGGGGGGTCGGCGAGCAGTACTTC
D gene: TRBD1; J gene: TRBJ2-7; clone size: .; V gene: TRBV27; CDR3 protein: CASKGQSISSYEQYF; CDR3 DNA: TGTGCCAGCAAGGGACAGTCCATTAGCTCCTACGAGCAGTACTTC
D gene: .; J gene: TRBJ2-3; clone size: .; V gene: TRBV27; CDR3 protein: CASSLGGVWSDTQYF; CDR3 DNA: TGTGCCAGCAGTTTAGGCGGGGTTTGGTCAGATACGCAGTATTTT
D gene: .; J gene: TRBJ1-1; clone size: many; V gene: TRBV7-9; CDR3 protein: CASSALGEAFF; CDR3 DNA: TGTGCCAGCAGCGCCCTAGGGGAGGCTTTCTTT
D gene: TRBD1; J gene: TRBJ2-5; clone size: few; V gene: TRBV9; CDR3 protein: CASSVGDREWEETQYF; CDR3 DNA: TGTGCCAGCAGCGTAGGGGACAGGGAATGGGAGGAGACCCAGTACTTC
D gene: .; J gene: TRBJ1-2; clone size: many; V gene: TRBV12-3/TRBV12-4; CDR3 protein: CASRTGHNYGYTF; CDR3 DNA: TGTGCCAGCAGGACAGGACATAACTATGGCTACACCTTC
D gene: TRBD1; J gene: TRBJ2-1; clone size: .; V gene: TRBV27; CDR3 protein: CASSLRRGQVFYEQFF; CDR3 DNA: TGTGCCAGCAGTTTACGCAGGGGACAGGTTTTCTATGAGCAGTTCTTC
D gene: .; J gene: TRBJ2-1; clone size: many; V gene: TRBV4-1; CDR3 protein: CASSPFGDLGGPSWRFNEQFF; CDR3 DNA: TGCGCCAGCAGCCCCTTTGGGGATCTGGGGGGCCCTTCTTGGAGATTCAATGAGCAGTTCTTC
D gene: .; J gene: TRBJ2-7; clone size: .; V gene: TRBV12-3/TRBV12-4; CDR3 protein: CASSPGDTEQYF; CDR3 DNA: TGTGCCAGCAGCCCCGGGGACACCGAGCAGTACTTC
D gene: TRBD2; J gene: TRBJ2-7; clone size: .; V gene: TRBV20-1; CDR3 protein: CSARGGREGLPTYEQYF; CDR3 DNA: TGCAGTGCTAGAGGGGGACGGGAGGGCCTTCCCACCTACGAGCAGTACTTC
D gene: .; J gene: TRBJ2-3; clone size: .; V gene: TRBV9; CDR3 protein: CASSVAPRTDTQYF; CDR3 DNA: TGTGCCAGCAGCGTGGCTCCCCGCACAGATACGCAGTATTTT
D gene: .; J gene: TRBJ1-3; clone size: .; V gene: TRBV7-8; CDR3 protein: CASSFDRQYSGNTIYF; CDR3 DNA: TGTGCCAGCAGCTTCGACAGGCAGTACTCTGGAAACACCATATATTTT
D gene: .; J gene: TRBJ1-3; clone size: few; V gene: TRBV11-2; CDR3 protein: CASSLRGYTGNTIYF; CDR3 DNA: TGTGCCAGCAGCTTAAGGGGGTACACTGGAAACACCATATATTTT
D gene: .; J gene: TRBJ2-5; clone size: few; V gene: TRBV4-1; CDR3 protein: CASSGDWGTQYF; CDR3 DNA: TGCGCCAGCAGCGGAGACTGGGGGACCCAGTACTTC
D gene: TRBD2; J gene: TRBJ2-3; clone size: .; V gene: TRBV3-1; CDR3 protein: CASSLGTSPTDTQYF; CDR3 DNA: TGTGCCAGCAGCCTGGGGACTAGCCCCACAGATACGCAGTATTTT
D gene: TRBD2; J gene: TRBJ2-1; clone size: .; V gene: TRBV3-1; CDR3 protein: CASSQLAGEQEQFF; CDR3 DNA: TGTGCCAGCAGCCAACTAGCGGGAGAGCAAGAGCAGTTCTTC
D gene: .; J gene: TRBJ2-7; clone size: few; V gene: TRBV15; CDR3 protein: CATSSSIYEQYF; CDR3 DNA: TGTGCCACCAGCTCAAGCATCTACGAGCAGTACTTC
D gene: TRBD2; J gene: TRBJ2-1; clone size: many; V gene: TRBV7-9; CDR3 protein: CASSLSGGAGYNEQFF; CDR3 DNA: TGTGCCAGCAGCTTAAGCGGGGGGGCCGGGTACAATGAGCAGTTCTTC
D gene: TRBD2; J gene: TRBJ2-1; clone size: .; V gene: TRBV7-6; CDR3 protein: CASSLAPSGGADEQFF; CDR3 DNA: TGTGCCAGCAGCTTAGCCCCTAGCGGGGGGGCCGATGAGCAGTTCTTC
D gene: .; J gene: TRBJ2-1; clone size: few; V gene: TRBV12-3/TRBV12-4; CDR3 protein: CASSLMGSVGNEQFF; CDR3 DNA: TGTGCCAGCAGTTTAATGGGAAGTGTAGGCAATGAGCAGTTCTTC
D gene: TRBD1; J gene: TRBJ2-1; clone size: .; V gene: TRBV7-6; CDR3 protein: CASSNLRQGSYNEQFF; CDR3 DNA: TGTGCCAGCAGCAATCTCCGACAGGGTTCCTACAATGAGCAGTTCTTC
D gene: .; J gene: TRBJ1-2; clone size: few; V gene: TRBV7-6; CDR3 protein: CASSLATADIDYGYTF; CDR3 DNA: TGTGCCAGCAGCTTGGCCACCGCGGACATAGACTATGGCTACACCTTC
D gene: .; J gene: TRBJ2-7; clone size: .; V gene: TRBV20-1; CDR3 protein: CSAERDGLHYEQYF; CDR3 DNA: TGCAGTGCTGAGAGAGATGGACTCCACTACGAGCAGTACTTC
D gene: .; J gene: TRBJ2-2; clone size: once; V gene: TRBV19; CDR3 protein: CASSILDTGELFF; CDR3 DNA: TGTGCCAGTAGTATATTAGACACCGGGGAGCTGTTTTTT
D gene: .; J gene: TRBJ1-5; clone size: few; V gene: TRBV20-1; CDR3 protein: CSARDLGATFPLNQPQHF; CDR3 DNA: TGCAGTGCTAGAGACCTGGGGGCGACTTTTCCTCTGAATCAGCCCCAGCATTTT
D gene: .; J gene: TRBJ2-2; clone size: .; V gene: TRBV2; CDR3 protein: CASDSLLLKPGNTGELFF; CDR3 DNA: TGTGCCAGTGATTCGCTCTTACTAAAGCCGGGGAACACCGGGGAGCTGTTTTTT
D gene: .; J gene: TRBJ2-1; clone size: few; V gene: TRBV25-1; CDR3 protein: CASSVNYNEQFF; CDR3 DNA: TGTGCCAGCAGCGTAAACTACAATGAGCAGTTCTTC
D gene: .; J gene: TRBJ2-7; clone size: .; V gene: TRBV4-1; CDR3 protein: CASSQDGSFAGEQYF; CDR3 DNA: TGCGCCAGCAGCCAAGACGGCTCCTTCGCCGGGGAGCAGTACTTC
D gene: .; J gene: TRBJ2-1; clone size: .; V gene: TRBV13; CDR3 protein: CASSPRGGVPGEQFF; CDR3 DNA: TGTGCCAGCAGCCCCCGAGGAGGGGTTCCGGGTGAGCAGTTCTTC
D gene: .; J gene: TRBJ2-7; clone size: .; V gene: TRBV4-2; CDR3 protein: CASSQDSGEQYF; CDR3 DNA: TGTGCCAGCAGCCAAGACTCAGGGGAGCAGTACTTC
D gene: .; J gene: TRBJ2-3; clone size: .; V gene: TRBV27; CDR3 protein: CASRLIRFQGTDTQYF; CDR3 DNA: TGTGCCAGCAGGCTTATTCGGTTTCAGGGTACAGATACGCAGTATTTT
D gene: TRBD1; J gene: TRBJ2-3; clone size: few; V gene: TRBV6-5; CDR3 protein: CATRGDTQYF; CDR3 DNA: TGTGCCACCAGGGGGGATACGCAGTATTTT
D gene: .; J gene: TRBJ2-5; clone size: few; V gene: TRBV29-1; CDR3 protein: CSVVGQAETQYF; CDR3 DNA: TGCAGCGTTGTAGGGCAGGCCGAGACCCAGTACTTC
D gene: TRBD2; J gene: TRBJ2-7; clone size: few; V gene: TRBV15; CDR3 protein: CATSTPSQTSGYEQYF; CDR3 DNA: TGTGCCACCAGCACCCCTAGCCAGACTAGCGGCTACGAGCAGTACTTC
D gene: TRBD1; J gene: TRBJ2-3; clone size: few; V gene: TRBV7-8; CDR3 protein: CASSLGTGGYTDTQYF; CDR3 DNA: TGTGCCAGCAGCTTAGGGACAGGGGGTTACACAGATACGCAGTATTTT
D gene: .; J gene: TRBJ2-1; clone size: few; V gene: TRBV20-1; CDR3 protein: CSARGAGHNTDLDQFF; CDR3 DNA: TGCAGTGCTAGAGGCGCGGGGCACAACACCGACCTCGACCAGTTCTTC